These T cell receptor beta chains were read from a single sample in a study of blood T cell repertoires in COVID-19. The assay was immunoSEQ multiplex PCR, and TCRdb's table has in-frame clones only and misses some. The sample contains roughly 260,000 clones, approximately 86% of which appear only once. The sample comprised PBMCs or T cells enriched from blood (not recorded which). The receptors were sampled from a woman in her 30s with acute COVID-19. Each CDR3 is given with its conserved first and last residue. D genes are given only for firm matches. Where a row states a size, it is once, few, many or the class of an expanded clone; other rows omit it.

cdr3_nt: TGTGCCTGGAGTCCAATAGCGGGGGGGCCAGGAGGCAATGAGCAGTTCTTC; cdr3_aa: CAWSPIAGGPGGNEQFF; d_call: TRBD2; clone_size: .; j_call: TRBJ2-1; v_call: TRBV30
cdr3_nt: TGTGCCAGCAGCCAAGTTAATCCAGGGCTCTCTGGAAACACCATATATTTT; cdr3_aa: CASSQVNPGLSGNTIYF; d_call: .; clone_size: once; j_call: TRBJ1-3; v_call: TRBV4-2
cdr3_nt: TGTGCCAGTAGTGCATACAGGGAGGGCGAGCAGTACTTC; cdr3_aa: CASSAYREGEQYF; d_call: .; clone_size: few; j_call: TRBJ2-7; v_call: TRBV19
cdr3_nt: TGTGCCAGCAGCTTATATACCCGAAGGAGCGGGAGGACGCTCTACAATGAGCAGTTCTTC; cdr3_aa: CASSLYTRRSGRTLYNEQFF; d_call: TRBD2; clone_size: .; j_call: TRBJ2-1; v_call: TRBV13
cdr3_nt: TGTGCCAGCTCACCAGTGGGAGGCAATGAGCAGTTCTTC; cdr3_aa: CASSPVGGNEQFF; d_call: .; clone_size: .; j_call: TRBJ2-1; v_call: TRBV18
cdr3_nt: TGTGCCAGCAGCTTACTAGCGGCCATAGCCAAAAACATTCAGTACTTC; cdr3_aa: CASSLLAAIAKNIQYF; d_call: TRBD2; clone_size: .; j_call: TRBJ2-4; v_call: TRBV11-2
cdr3_nt: TGTGCCAGCAGCTCTACAGGTACAACCTACGAGCAGTACTTC; cdr3_aa: CASSSTGTTYEQYF; d_call: .; clone_size: .; j_call: TRBJ2-7; v_call: TRBV9
cdr3_nt: TGCGCCAGCAGCTTACACTCAGGGTCCTACGAGCAGTACTTC; cdr3_aa: CASSLHSGSYEQYF; d_call: .; clone_size: .; j_call: TRBJ2-7; v_call: TRBV5-1
cdr3_nt: TGTGCCAGCAGCTTGTACGGGAGCGGCACCGGGGAGCTGTTTTTT; cdr3_aa: CASSLYGSGTGELFF; d_call: .; clone_size: .; j_call: TRBJ2-2; v_call: TRBV5-6
cdr3_nt: TGTGCCAGCTCACCGTACACGAAAGAGACCCAGTACTTC; cdr3_aa: CASSPYTKETQYF; d_call: .; clone_size: .; j_call: TRBJ2-5; v_call: TRBV18
cdr3_nt: TGTGCCAGCAGCCAAGAAAAGGGGCCATTTGCAACTAATGAAAAACTGTTTTTT; cdr3_aa: CASSQEKGPFATNEKLFF; d_call: .; clone_size: once; j_call: TRBJ1-4; v_call: TRBV3-1/TRBV3-2
cdr3_nt: TGCAGTGCCGGGTTGTATCCTGAAGCTTTCTTT; cdr3_aa: CSAGLYPEAFF; d_call: .; clone_size: .; j_call: TRBJ1-1; v_call: TRBV20-1
cdr3_nt: TGTGCCATCAGTGAGCAGTCATCCACTGAAGCTTTCTTT; cdr3_aa: CAISEQSSTEAFF; d_call: .; clone_size: .; j_call: TRBJ1-1; v_call: TRBV10-3
cdr3_nt: TGTGCCAGCAGTCTACAGGGGTTGGTGAACTATGGCTACACCTTC; cdr3_aa: CASSLQGLVNYGYTF; d_call: TRBD1; clone_size: .; j_call: TRBJ1-2; v_call: TRBV2
cdr3_nt: TGTGCCAGCAGCTTCAGTATGTTGGATGCTAGCGACCGCACAGATACGCAGTATTTT; cdr3_aa: CASSFSMLDASDRTDTQYF; d_call: .; clone_size: .; j_call: TRBJ2-3; v_call: TRBV7-6
cdr3_nt: TGTGCCAGCAGTTCCCTACCCGTGAGCGAGCAGTTCTTC; cdr3_aa: CASSSLPVSEQFF; d_call: .; clone_size: .; j_call: TRBJ2-1; v_call: TRBV12-3/TRBV12-4
cdr3_nt: TGTGCCAGCAGTTACAGGGGGCGGTACGAGCAGTACTTC; cdr3_aa: CASSYRGRYEQYF; d_call: TRBD1; clone_size: once; j_call: TRBJ2-7; v_call: TRBV28
cdr3_nt: TGTGCCAGCAGCCCTAGGACAGGGGGTTACAATGAGCAGTTCTTC; cdr3_aa: CASSPRTGGYNEQFF; d_call: TRBD1; clone_size: .; j_call: TRBJ2-1; v_call: TRBV7-2
cdr3_nt: TGTGCCAGCAGTTTGACAGGGCTTGGCGGGGAGCTGTTTTTT; cdr3_aa: CASSLTGLGGELFF; d_call: TRBD1; clone_size: .; j_call: TRBJ2-2; v_call: TRBV28
cdr3_nt: TGTGCCAGCAGCCAAGGGGCCGCCTGGGATACGCAGTATTTT; cdr3_aa: CASSQGAAWDTQYF; d_call: .; clone_size: .; j_call: TRBJ2-3; v_call: TRBV3-1/TRBV3-2
cdr3_nt: TGTGCCAGCGGGCGGGACAGGAACTACGAGCAGTACTTC; cdr3_aa: CASGRDRNYEQYF; d_call: TRBD1; clone_size: .; j_call: TRBJ2-7; v_call: TRBV12-3/TRBV12-4
cdr3_nt: TGCAGCGTTGATGACCCCCCAGGGAACTATGGCTACACCTTC; cdr3_aa: CSVDDPPGNYGYTF; d_call: .; clone_size: .; j_call: TRBJ1-2; v_call: TRBV29-1
cdr3_nt: TGCAGCGTTGAGCGGGGACTAGCGGTGGATACGCAGTATTTT; cdr3_aa: CSVERGLAVDTQYF; d_call: TRBD2; clone_size: .; j_call: TRBJ2-3; v_call: TRBV29-1
cdr3_nt: TGTGCCAGCAGCTTTGTTTGGGGCTCAGAGACCCAGTACTTC; cdr3_aa: CASSFVWGSETQYF; d_call: .; clone_size: .; j_call: TRBJ2-5; v_call: TRBV7-9
cdr3_nt: TGTGCCGGATCCGTAGGACAGGGCTCCTACAATGAGCAGTTCTTC; cdr3_aa: CAGSVGQGSYNEQFF; d_call: TRBD1; clone_size: .; j_call: TRBJ2-1; v_call: TRBV6-5
cdr3_nt: TGTGCCAGCAGCTTAGTGGAGGGAAGCTATGGCTACACCTTC; cdr3_aa: CASSLVEGSYGYTF; d_call: .; clone_size: .; j_call: TRBJ1-2; v_call: TRBV7-9
cdr3_nt: TGTGCCAGCAGCCCACAGGGGGCGCAGAGGGATGGCTACACCTTC; cdr3_aa: CASSPQGAQRDGYTF; d_call: TRBD1; clone_size: few; j_call: TRBJ1-2; v_call: TRBV3-1/TRBV3-2
cdr3_nt: TGTGCCACCAGCAGAGATCCCGGGACAGGGCATGAAAAACTGTTTTTT; cdr3_aa: CATSRDPGTGHEKLFF; d_call: TRBD1; clone_size: .; j_call: TRBJ1-4; v_call: TRBV15
cdr3_nt: TGTGCCACCAGTGATGCACGACAGGGTGGGGAGACCCAGTACTTC; cdr3_aa: CATSDARQGGETQYF; d_call: TRBD1; clone_size: few; j_call: TRBJ2-5; v_call: TRBV24-1
cdr3_nt: TGCAGTGCTGAGTTCTACAATGAGCAGTTCTTC; cdr3_aa: CSAEFYNEQFF; d_call: .; clone_size: once; j_call: TRBJ2-1; v_call: TRBV20-1
cdr3_nt: TGTGCCAGCTCAAGGGACAGGAACACTGAAGCTTTCTTT; cdr3_aa: CASSRDRNTEAFF; d_call: TRBD1; clone_size: .; j_call: TRBJ1-1; v_call: TRBV18
cdr3_nt: TGCAGTGCTAGCCGGGACAACGAGCAGTACTTC; cdr3_aa: CSASRDNEQYF; d_call: .; clone_size: once; j_call: TRBJ2-7; v_call: TRBV20-1
cdr3_nt: TGTGCCACCAGTGATTTGCATGAGTGGCGCGGGCCGACCTACGAGCAGTACTTC; cdr3_aa: CATSDLHEWRGPTYEQYF; d_call: .; clone_size: .; j_call: TRBJ2-7; v_call: TRBV24-1
cdr3_nt: TGTGCCAGCAGCTTGAGTCTGAGGGACTATGGCTACACCTTC; cdr3_aa: CASSLSLRDYGYTF; d_call: .; clone_size: .; j_call: TRBJ1-2; v_call: TRBV5-4
cdr3_nt: TGTGCCAGCAGCTTAGCCAGGGGGCCATCCTACGAGCAGTACTTC; cdr3_aa: CASSLARGPSYEQYF; d_call: TRBD1; clone_size: .; j_call: TRBJ2-7; v_call: TRBV7-2
cdr3_nt: TGTGCCAGCAAAGGTTCGGAGGGGGCTAACACTGAAGCTTTCTTT; cdr3_aa: CASKGSEGANTEAFF; d_call: TRBD1; clone_size: few; j_call: TRBJ1-1; v_call: TRBV5-6
cdr3_nt: TGCGCCAGCCGGACAGAGAGGTATGGCTACACCTTC; cdr3_aa: CASRTERYGYTF; d_call: .; clone_size: .; j_call: TRBJ1-2; v_call: TRBV5-1
cdr3_nt: TGTGCCAGCAGCCCTACCAGGGTAAGAAGCTCCTATAATTCACCCCTCCACTTT; cdr3_aa: CASSPTRVRSSYNSPLHF; d_call: .; clone_size: .; j_call: TRBJ1-6; v_call: TRBV7-2
cdr3_nt: TGCGCCAGCAGCTTGGTGAGCGGGGACTCCTACGAGCAGTACTTC; cdr3_aa: CASSLVSGDSYEQYF; d_call: TRBD2; clone_size: .; j_call: TRBJ2-7; v_call: TRBV5-1
cdr3_nt: TGTGCCAGTAGTATTCTGTCAGTCAATCAGCCCCAGCATTTT; cdr3_aa: CASSILSVNQPQHF; d_call: .; clone_size: .; j_call: TRBJ1-5; v_call: TRBV19
cdr3_nt: TGTGCCAGCAGCTTTTTGGGACAGGGGCGGGAGACCCAGTACTTC; cdr3_aa: CASSFLGQGRETQYF; d_call: TRBD1; clone_size: .; j_call: TRBJ2-5; v_call: TRBV7-6
cdr3_nt: TGTGCCAGCAGCCAAAATGAATGGACCCTGGGAGGGTATAATTCACCCCTCCACTTT; cdr3_aa: CASSQNEWTLGGYNSPLHF; d_call: .; clone_size: .; j_call: TRBJ1-6; v_call: TRBV11-2
cdr3_nt: TGTGCCTGGGGACAGGGTTTTTCAGAGACCCAGTACTTC; cdr3_aa: CAWGQGFSETQYF; d_call: TRBD1; clone_size: .; j_call: TRBJ2-5; v_call: TRBV30
cdr3_nt: TGCGCCAGCAGCTTGACGGTAGGGGACACCGGGGAGCTGTTTTTT; cdr3_aa: CASSLTVGDTGELFF; d_call: .; clone_size: .; j_call: TRBJ2-2; v_call: TRBV5-1
cdr3_nt: TGTGCCAGCAGTGAAATCCCCGGGACTAGCGGGACCCTGTACAATGAGCAGTTCTTC; cdr3_aa: CASSEIPGTSGTLYNEQFF; d_call: TRBD2; clone_size: .; j_call: TRBJ2-1; v_call: TRBV2
cdr3_nt: TGTGCCACCAGTGCCTCCGGGGACACAGATACGCAGTATTTT; cdr3_aa: CATSASGDTDTQYF; d_call: .; clone_size: .; j_call: TRBJ2-3; v_call: TRBV24-1
cdr3_nt: TGTGCCAGCAGCGTAGCTGACGGGACTAGCGGGAGGGCCTTCGAGGAGCAGTTCTTC; cdr3_aa: CASSVADGTSGRAFEEQFF; d_call: TRBD2; clone_size: .; j_call: TRBJ2-1; v_call: TRBV9
cdr3_nt: TGTGCCAGCAGTTACTCTGCGGGACAGTCAGATACGCAGTATTTT; cdr3_aa: CASSYSAGQSDTQYF; d_call: .; clone_size: .; j_call: TRBJ2-3; v_call: TRBV6-2/TRBV6-3
cdr3_nt: TGTGCCAGCAGCGACACTAACTATGGCTACACCTTC; cdr3_aa: CASSDTNYGYTF; d_call: .; clone_size: few; j_call: TRBJ1-2; v_call: TRBV6-5
cdr3_nt: TGTGCCAGCAGTGACCGACAGAACAATGAGCAGTTCTTC; cdr3_aa: CASSDRQNNEQFF; d_call: .; clone_size: once; j_call: TRBJ2-1; v_call: TRBV6-4
cdr3_nt: TGTGCCAGCAGCGTAGCGGGGGGCGGATCCTACGAGCAGTACTTC; cdr3_aa: CASSVAGGGSYEQYF; d_call: TRBD2; clone_size: .; j_call: TRBJ2-7; v_call: TRBV7-3
cdr3_nt: TGTGCTAGTGCCGACAGGGAAAATGAAAAACTGTTTTTT; cdr3_aa: CASADRENEKLFF; d_call: TRBD1; clone_size: few; j_call: TRBJ1-4; v_call: TRBV12-5
cdr3_nt: TGTGCCAGTAGCGGGAGGGCCTACAATGAGCAGTTCTTC; cdr3_aa: CASSGRAYNEQFF; d_call: TRBD2; clone_size: .; j_call: TRBJ2-1; v_call: TRBV19
cdr3_nt: TGCGCCAGCAGCTCCGGGAACGCATACGAGCAGTACTTC; cdr3_aa: CASSSGNAYEQYF; d_call: .; clone_size: .; j_call: TRBJ2-7; v_call: TRBV5-1
cdr3_nt: TGCGCCAGCAGTGAGCCGGGGTGGGGGCCAAACACTGAAGCTTTCTTT; cdr3_aa: CASSEPGWGPNTEAFF; d_call: .; clone_size: once; j_call: TRBJ1-1; v_call: TRBV10-2